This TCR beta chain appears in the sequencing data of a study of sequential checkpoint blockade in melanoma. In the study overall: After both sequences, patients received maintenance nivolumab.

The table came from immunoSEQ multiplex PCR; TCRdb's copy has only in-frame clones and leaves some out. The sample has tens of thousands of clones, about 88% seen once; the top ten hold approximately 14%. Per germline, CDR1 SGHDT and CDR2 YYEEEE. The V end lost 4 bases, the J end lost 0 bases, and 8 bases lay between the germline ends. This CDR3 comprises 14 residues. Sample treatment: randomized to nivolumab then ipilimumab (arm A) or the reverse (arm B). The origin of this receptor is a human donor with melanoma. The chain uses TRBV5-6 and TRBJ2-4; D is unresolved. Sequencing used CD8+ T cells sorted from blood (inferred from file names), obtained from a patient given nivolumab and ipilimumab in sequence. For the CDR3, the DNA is TGTGCCAGCAGCCCAGCGCTAGCCAAAAACATTCAGTACTTC. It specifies CASSPALAKNIQYF.